Below, one T cell receptor beta chain is given with its context. Its target antigen remains unknown. One end of the junction does not line up with germline, which may come from a read error. The data stem from a study of neurological immune-mediated disorders (dated by TCRdb to about 2019). The study in broad terms: Of the roughly 34 multiple sclerosis patients, some 30 had relapsing-remitting MS and 3 had secondary progressive MS. Using UMI-based sequencing, the study compared peripheral blood TCR-beta repertoires from patients with HTLV-I-associated myelopathy (HAM/TSP), patients with multiple sclerosis, and healthy controls. The approximately 99 TCR-beta libraries included longitudinal samples, technical triplicates and paired sorted CD4+ and CD8+ T-cell subsets alongside PBMC samples. The cohort comprised 68 subjects: roughly 14 HAM/TSP patients, 35 or so multiple sclerosis patients and 20 or so healthy controls.

The paper as a whole reports these results and caveats: The MS cluster showed no association with clinical or MRI features, and the authors stated that larger cohorts are needed. Phylogenetic analysis grouped repertoires from 18 of 34 MS patients into a cluster of related CDR3 sequences, suggesting a possible repertoire-level signature. No identical CDR3 amino acid sequences were found to be shared among expanded clones across subjects, suggesting that TCR-beta repertoires were private in all groups. The highest TCR clonal expansion was observed in HAM/TSP patients, whereas the lowest was observed in MS patients, even when compared with healthy controls.

For the unsorted PBMC libraries, 2 million PBMCs were stored in RNAlater at -80 degrees C until RNA extraction and were used to generate the libraries. The multiple sclerosis patients were enrolled in a US clinical protocol that evaluated disease progression with magnetic resonance imaging. Peripheral blood was subjected to Ficoll-Hypaque density gradient centrifugation to isolate PBMCs, which were then cryopreserved in liquid nitrogen. cDNA was synthesized by template-switch 5'RACE using a primer carrying a 10-nucleotide random unique molecular identifier by which each TCR transcript was tagged. Every sequencing run covered 15-18 subjects and yielded more than 180 million TCR-beta sequences. Total RNA was extracted with the RNeasy kit. The KAPA Real-time Library Amplification kit was used to amplify TCR-beta VDJ regions with primers for the TCR constant region and the 5'RACE anchor. Sample indexes and Illumina adaptors were added in a first PCR, and a second PCR then increased library yield. The roughly 650 bp TCR product was size-selected on a 2% E-gel SizeSelection system after Ampure bead purification. Before pooling, library quality was checked on a Bioanalyzer, concentration was measured with Qubit, and libraries were quantified with the Kapa Library Quantification kit. An Illumina HiSeq 2500 was used to sequence the libraries paired-end at 2 x 150 bp. To increase sequence diversity, about 25-30% phiX was spiked into each library pool. The authors processed their data as follows. Quality-filtered reads were processed with the UMI-based MiGEC pipeline, and over 90% of raw TCR sequences were removed by the MiGEC pipeline during error correction. VDJ genes were aligned to IMGT germline references, and clonotypes were defined by unique CDR3 amino acid sequence plus V-J genes. Clonal expansion, Shannon diversity and CDR3 relatedness (CalcPairwiseDistances, ClusterSamples) were evaluated with VDJtools, and phylogenetic trees were built with CLCbio workbench. A clone was classed as expanded if it had 8 or more unique UMIs, a cutoff based on coefficient-of-variation modelling across technical triplicates. The public reads were reprocessed in TCRdb via fastp at Q25 and MiXCR, keeping in-frame beta chains. Every distinct CDR3 protein forms one entry, paired with its most common genes and DNA. TCRdb assigned the V and J calls; the authors' analysis was not used. The sample profile shows more than 35,000 distinct CDR3 sequences; roughly 3.2% of them were found once. Less than 15% of the sample goes to the ten largest clones.

Spanning cysteine to phenylalanine, the CDR3 consists of 12 amino acids. Just CDR3 DNA is preserved here, 36 bases in frame from base 1. CDR1 SGHVS and CDR2 FNYEAQ were looked up in the germline V gene. The rearranged segments are TRBV7-6 and TRBJ2-5; the D region may be TRBD1 or TRBD2, each matching 5 bases equally. Sequencing used PBMCs. The origin of this receptor is a woman between 45 and 65 years old with multiple sclerosis. The DNA sequence reads TGTGCCAGCAGCCCCCGAGGGGAGACCCGGTACTTC. Protein translation: CASSPRGETRYF.